One sample yielded the 7 T cell receptor beta chains listed below, sequenced in a study of control samples from healthy donors and cancer patients. Using immunoSEQ multiplex PCR, the repertoire was profiled, and TCRdb retains in-frame clones only, with some absent. This sample has about 410,000 clones, with 90% found just once. The sequenced material came from PBMCs. The receptor set was obtained from a man aged 40-50 years with head and neck cancer.

This chain joins TRBV15 and TRBJ2-2; D could derive from TRBD1 or TRBD2 (5 bases each). The CDR3 totals 19 residues. V lost 1 base and J lost 1, with 19 bases in between. Looked up from germline, CDR1 is LNHNV and CDR2 is YYDKDF (reference sequence). CDR3 coding DNA: TGTGCCACCAGCAGAGGGGGGAACATCCGGGATTGGAACACCGGGGAGCTGTTTTTT. Protein sequence: CATSRGGNIRDWNTGELFF. Variable domain in full (rest from reference TRBV15 and TRBJ2-2): DAMVIQNPRYQVTQFGKPVTLSCSQTLNHNVMYWYQQKSSQAPKLLFHYYDKDFNNEADTPDNFQSRRPNTSFCFLDIRSPGLGDTAMYLCATSRGGNIRDWNTGELFFGEGSRLTVL.

The chain joins TRBV12-3 or TRBV12-4 to TRBJ1-1, with D perhaps matching TRBD1 (5 bases). This CDR3 comprises 12 residues. Trimming took off 7 bases at V and 10 bases at J, with 16 bases between the two ends. CDR3 in DNA: TGTGCCAGCACCTATATGGGGAGGGGAGCTTTCTTT. Translated, it gives CASTYMGRGAFF.

The chain links TRBV6-5 to TRBJ2-2; unclear D gene. Germline V gene lookup returns CDR1 MNHEY and CDR2 SVGAGI. CDR3 length: 15 residues. Trimming took 5 bases from V and 2 from J, leaving 12 bases between them. CDR3 protein: CASSTRTENTGELFF. CDR3 DNA sequence: TGTGCCAGCAGTACACGGACGGAAAACACCGGGGAGCTGTTTTTT.

The gene calls are TRBV29-1 and TRBJ2-7; 7 bases are a match to TRBD1. The V gene end was trimmed by 8 bases and the J gene end by 4 bases; junction bases not matched to a gene: 5. This CDR3 spans 11 amino acids. Germline CDR1 is SQVTM and CDR2 is ANQGSEA. CDR3 bases: TGCAGCACGAGACAGGGTTACGAGCAGTACTTC. Protein product: CSTRQGYEQYF.

The chain recombines TRBV21-1 with TRBJ2-1; TRBD1 is the table's D call, not checked against the DNA. TRBV21-1 represents a pseudogene. The CDR3 is made up of 19 amino acids. CDR3: CASTPRGPQPHSSYNEQFF. The CDR3 DNA sequence: TGTGCCAGCACTCCCAGGGGCCCTCAACCCCATAGCTCCTACAATGAGCAGTTCTTC.

The chain couples TRBV10-1 to TRBJ2-1, with 7 bases lining up with TRBD2. The germline V gene encodes CDR1 WNHNN and CDR2 SYGVQD (reference sequence). CDR3 size: 17 residues. V lost 2 bases, J lost 1 base, and 8 bases stayed unmatched. The DNA of the CDR3 is TGCGCCAGCAGTGAGGTCCTCCAAGCGGGGTCCTACAATGAGCAGTTCTTC. Residues: CASSEVLQAGSYNEQFF.

The rearrangement uses TRBV5-6 and TRBJ2-2; D gene unclear. Germline V gene lookup returns CDR1 SGHDT and CDR2 YYEEEE. Trimming cost V 7 bases and J 8 bases, with 6 bases left between them. The CDR3 extends over 10 amino acids. The CDR3, as DNA: TGTGCCAGCGGCCGGGGGGAGCTGTTTTTT. It codes for CASGRGELFF.